This record looks at one T cell receptor (beta chain) sequence and its context. Its matching antigen is unknown. This CDR3 region has 16 residues. J gave up 0 bases and V 8 bases, and 9 bases lay outside the gene matches. Germline V gene data show CDR1 as MNHNS and CDR2 as SASEGT. This sample is drawn from a study of regulatory T cells in long-lasting Graves disease. Regarding the study as a whole: Persistent Graves' patients showed less TCR diversity than newly diagnosed ones. Under persistent disease, TRBV28, TRBJ1-2 and TRBJ2-5 were used preferentially. The study found persistent patients shared more public clonotypes (roughly 3,000) than new patients (approximately 970).

Combining iRepertoire HTBI primers with Arm-PCR of CDR3 regions, the authors built TCR beta libraries. TCRdb analysed the multiplex PCR reads with MiXCR anew, one entry per CDR3 protein. The table lists some 400,000 distinct CDR3 sequences, just under 15% of them singletons. Time point meaning: newly diagnosed GD, antithyroid drugs for less than 3 months. PBMC RNA served as the TCR library source. The sample also formed part of further work on T cells in Graves' hyperthyroidism and ophthalmopathy.

This chain joins TRBV6-1 and TRBJ2-2, with 7 bases fitting TRBD1. The sequence came from a woman aged 25 to 39 with Graves disease. The sequencing used peripheral blood mononuclear cells (PBMCs), collected at new diagnosis, from a patient treated with antithyroid drugs. DNA for the CDR3: TGTGCCAGCCGGACAGGCCAATTCGCGAACACCGGGGAGCTGTTTTTT. Protein: CASRTGQFANTGELFF.